This TCR beta chain was profiled in a study of blood T cell repertoires in COVID-19. Sequencing was performed with immunoSEQ multiplex PCR; in TCRdb, only in-frame clones are kept and a portion is missing. The data contain about 90,000 clones, approximately 89% of them singletons. This CDR3 contains 15 residues. Trimming removed 5 bases from V and 3 bases from J; junction bases left unmatched: 4. The V gene's germline CDR1 is LNHDA and CDR2 SQIVND (reference sequence). The specimen was peripheral blood. The chain is built from TRBV19 and TRBJ2-2, with 9 bases fitting TRBD2. The receptor comes from a human donor in a cohort sampled during active COVID-19. The CDR3 loop is CASSALAGYTGELFF. The DNA for the CDR3 is TGTGCCAGTAGTGCACTAGCGGGCTACACCGGGGAGCTGTTTTTT.